The 32 T cell receptor beta chains listed next were all sequenced from one sample in a study of cytomegalovirus exposure and HLA in healthy donors. 60 Vbeta and 13 Jbeta primers were used in PCR. TCRdb's copy holds only in-frame clones and misses some; the assay was immunoSEQ multiplex PCR. The sample holds approximately 93,000 clones. The sample taken for sequencing was PBMCs. These receptor sequences come from a woman in her twenties or thirties in good health and CMV-seronegative.

The CDR3 loop is CSVDRDDTEAFF. The CDR3, as DNA: TGCAGCGTTGACAGGGATGACACTGAAGCTTTCTTT. The chain uses TRBV29-1 and TRBJ1-1; D might be TRBD1 (5 bases). The CDR3 is 12 amino acids. V was trimmed by 3 bases and J by 3 bases, leaving 8 bases between them. The germline CDR1 and CDR2 sequences are SQVTM and ANQGSEA. The full variable domain, completed using reference TRBV29-1 and TRBJ1-1, is SAVISQKPSRDICQRGTSLTIQCQVDSQVTMMFWYRQQPGQSLTLIATANQGSEATYESGFVIDKFPISRPNLTFSTLTVSNMSPEDSSIYLCSVDRDDTEAFFGQGTRLTVV.

The chain uses TRBV6-6 and TRBJ1-2, with 9 bases matching TRBD1. Germline lookup yields CDR1 MNHNY and CDR2 SVGAGI (reference sequence). The CDR3 has 13 amino acids. Unmatched junction bases numbered 3, after V lost 4 bases and J lost 6 bases. The CDR3 DNA sequence: TGTGCCAGCAGTTGGGACAGGGTGGATGGCTACACCTTC. It specifies CASSWDRVDGYTF.

The V and J genes are TRBV19 and TRBJ1-1; D might be TRBD1 (5 bases). V was trimmed by 5 bases and J by 1 base, leaving 11 bases between them. The CDR3 runs 14 residues. The V gene's germline CDR1 is LNHDA and CDR2 SQIVND (reference sequence). For the CDR3, the DNA is TGTGCCAGTAGTTCCGCCGACAGGAACACTGAAGCTTTCTTT. This sequence encodes CASSSADRNTEAFF.

The chain carries TRBV19 and TRBJ1-5; D remains unclear. CDR1 and CDR2 (germline): LNHDA, SQIVND (reference sequence). Trimming cost V 1 base and J 0 bases, with 13 bases left between them. The CDR3 runs 17 residues. For the CDR3, the DNA is TGTGCCAGTAGTATAGGCACAATCGAATATAGCAATCAGCCCCAGCATTTT. Protein: CASSIGTIEYSNQPQHF.

The V and J genes are TRBV7-9 and TRBJ1-2; no firm D call. In germline, CDR1 is SEHNR, CDR2 FQNEAQ (reference sequence). V was cut by 3 bases and J by 3 bases, with 8 bases left in between. CDR3 length: 13 amino acids. This CDR3 is CASSLAGDYGYTF. CDR3 sequence (DNA): TGTGCCAGCAGCTTGGCTGGTGACTATGGCTACACCTTC.

The chain is built from TRBV2 and TRBJ1-5, with 7 nucleotides matching TRBD1. Germline values: CDR1 SNHLY, CDR2 FYNNEI. The CDR3 is made up of 14 amino acids. With V trimmed by 7 bases and J by 3 bases, 6 bases remained unmatched. CDR3 in amino acids: CASNSGQFNQPQHF. In nucleotides, the CDR3 is TGTGCCAGCAATTCGGGACAGTTCAATCAGCCCCAGCATTTT.

V is TRBV5-1 and J is TRBJ1-2; possible D gene TRBD1, 6 bases. This CDR3 is 16 amino acids long. Germline values: CDR1 SGHRS, CDR2 YFSETQ. Trimming stripped 4 bases from V and 5 bases from J, with 21 bases between. The DNA for the CDR3 is TGCGCCAGCAGCCCAACGCCTTACGAGGGGGAATATGGCTACACCTTC. This codes for CASSPTPYEGEYGYTF.

The chain links TRBV28 to TRBJ2-7; 8 bases map to TRBD2. Germline V lookup: CDR1 MDHEN, CDR2 SYDVKM. V trimming: 5 bases; J trimming: 12 bases; junction bases outside the gene matches: 15. This CDR3 is built from 14 residues. CDR3: CASSVNSGAPLTYF. CDR3 DNA: TGTGCCAGCAGTGTAAATAGCGGGGCGCCTTTGACGTACTTC.

The chain joins TRBV7-6 to TRBJ2-2, with 7 bases matching TRBD2. Germline loops: CDR1 SGHVS, CDR2 FNYEAQ. V lost 5 bases to trimming and J lost 8 bases; unmatched junction nucleotides: 17. The CDR3 covers 17 residues. The CDR3 reads CASSPRWERGASGELFF. In DNA form, the CDR3 reads TGTGCCAGCAGCCCCCGGTGGGAGCGGGGTGCTTCGGGGGAGCTGTTTTTT.

The chain uses TRBV5-1 and TRBJ1-1; 12 bases fit TRBD1. Germline V gene data show CDR1 as SGHRS and CDR2 as YFSETQ. Trimming cost V 4 bases and J 4 bases; bases outside gene matches: 5. The CDR3 sequence is 15 residues long. The CDR3 DNA reads TGCGCCAGCAGCAACCGGGACAGGGGGCTCACTGAAGCTTTCTTT. Protein product: CASSNRDRGLTEAFF.

The chain carries TRBV18 and TRBJ2-1; a weak D match, TRBD1 (5 bases). This CDR3 is built from 15 residues. CDR1 and CDR2 (germline): KGHSH, LQKENI. V gave up 3 bases and J gave up 0 bases, with 9 bases separating them. The CDR3 coding sequence is TGTGCCAGCTCACCTCAGGGTAGCTCCTACAATGAGCAGTTCTTC. Translation: CASSPQGSSYNEQFF.

Comment on this clone: Different DNA sequences within this sample yield the same CDR3. This chain links TRBV4-2 with TRBJ2-5, with 9 bases lining up with TRBD2. The germline CDR1 and CDR2 sequences are LGHNA and YNFKEQ. Unmatched junction bases numbered 10, after V lost 0 bases and J lost 5 bases. The CDR3 extends over 17 amino acids. CDR3 sequence reads: CASSQDGVAGVRETQYF. In DNA, the CDR3 is TGTGCCAGCAGCCAAGATGGGGTAGCGGGGGTGAGGGAGACCCAGTACTTC.

The J gene is TRBJ1-5, the V gene TRBV28; 8 bases line up with TRBD1. V gave up 3 bases and J gave up 4 bases; unmatched junction bases: 5. Germline V gene sequence: CDR1 MDHEN, CDR2 SYDVKM. The CDR3 extends over 15 amino acids. CDR3: CASSFGQGANQPQHF. The CDR3 DNA follows: TGTGCCAGCAGTTTCGGGCAGGGGGCAAATCAGCCCCAGCATTTT.

The genes are TRBV25-1 and TRBJ1-2; a weak D match, TRBD1 (6 bases). Per the germline V gene, CDR1 is MGHDK and CDR2 is SYGVNS. The CDR3 totals 11 residues. V gave up 4 bases and J gave up 7 bases, with 7 bases separating them. The CDR3 here is CASSGGGGYTF. The CDR3 DNA is TGTGCCAGCAGTGGAGGGGGTGGCTACACCTTC.

This chain connects TRBV6-1 to TRBJ1-5, with 8 bases lining up with TRBD1. V gave up 7 bases and J gave up 5 bases; unmatched junction bases: 7. The CDR3 spans 14 residues. Germline values: CDR1 MNHNS, CDR2 SASEGT. As DNA, the CDR3 is TGTGCCAGCACCAGCTCAGGGGGCGATCAGCCCCAGCATTTT. The encoded protein is CASTSSGGDQPQHF.

This chain connects TRBV6-4 to TRBJ2-3; the D is unclear. Per germline, CDR1 MRHNA and CDR2 SNTAGT. The CDR3 runs to 13 residues. Trimming stripped 0 bases from V and 5 bases from J, with 6 bases between. The CDR3 spells CASSDSAQDTQYF. The CDR3, as DNA: TGTGCCAGCAGTGACTCGGCACAAGATACGCAGTATTTT.

V usage is TRBV10-3 and J usage is TRBJ2-1; 8 bases align to TRBD2. The CDR3 has 14 residues. Germline lookup yields CDR1 ENHRY and CDR2 SYGVKD. Trimming removed 6 bases from V and 3 bases from J; junction bases left unmatched: 4. The CDR3 coding sequence is TGTGCCATCAGCGTAGCGGGGAACTACAATGAGCAGTTCTTC. This translates into CAISVAGNYNEQFF.

The chain links TRBV2 to TRBJ2-7; possibly TRBD2 for D (5 bases). Trimming cost V 1 base and J 4 bases, with 11 bases left between them. This CDR3 region has 14 residues. Germline lookup yields CDR1 SNHLY and CDR2 FYNNEI. The CDR3 reads CASSEVDWSYEQYF. CDR3 nucleotides: TGTGCCAGCAGTGAAGTGGACTGGAGTTACGAGCAGTACTTC.

The V and J genes are TRBV5-8 and TRBJ2-3; 9 bases are shared with TRBD2. The CDR3 covers 18 residues. J gave up 4 bases and V 2 bases, and 14 bases lay outside the gene matches. The germline V gene has CDR1 SGHTS and CDR2 YDEGEE. This chain's CDR3 is CASSLGASGAQGADTQYF. As DNA, the CDR3 is TGTGCCAGCAGCTTAGGGGCTAGCGGGGCCCAGGGGGCAGATACGCAGTATTTT.

The V gene is TRBV5-1, the J gene TRBJ2-1; 10 bases map to TRBD1. Germline CDR1 is SGHRS and CDR2 is YFSETQ. With 0 bases clipped from V and 7 bases from J, the junction kept 4 bases outside the gene matches. The CDR3 extends over 15 amino acids. CDR3 nucleotide sequence: TGCGCCAGCAGCTTGGGACAGGGGGCTACGAATGAGCAGTTCTTC. Amino acid sequence: CASSLGQGATNEQFF.

On this clone: This CDR3 is also generated by other DNA sequences in the sample. The chain combines TRBV28 with TRBJ2-7, with 9 nucleotides matching TRBD1. Germline CDR1 MDHEN, CDR2 SYDVKM. V was clipped by 5 bases and J by 3 bases; unmatched bases: 2. This CDR3 spans 13 amino acids. CDR3 residues: CASSGDRVYEQYF. As DNA, the CDR3 is TGTGCCAGCAGTGGGGACAGGGTCTACGAGCAGTACTTC.

V usage is TRBV15 and J usage is TRBJ2-7; a weak D match, TRBD2 (6 bases). CDR1 and CDR2 (germline): LNHNV, YYDKDF (reference sequence). V was clipped by 0 bases and J by 2 bases, with 14 bases between them. The CDR3 covers 16 residues. The CDR3 nucleotides are TGTGCCACCAGCAGAGATTCGGGGACTGCGGCCTACGAGCAGTACTTC. This gives the protein CATSRDSGTAAYEQYF.

The chain couples TRBV27 to TRBJ1-2; TRBD1 matches 7 bases. The CDR3 is 13 amino acids. V gave up 3 bases and J gave up 8 bases; unmatched junction bases: 6. Germline CDR1 MNHEY, CDR2 SMNVEV (reference sequence). The CDR3 reads CASSFSGGGGYTF. CDR3 sequence (DNA): TGTGCCAGCAGTTTTTCAGGGGGAGGAGGCTACACCTTC.

The rearrangement links TRBV27 to TRBJ2-1, with D uncertain. Germline V gene sequence: CDR1 MNHEY, CDR2 SMNVEV (reference sequence). The V end was cut by 1 base, the J end by 5 bases, with 9 bases between. CDR3 size: 14 residues. The CDR3 bases are TGTGCCAGCAGTTTATTGATGCAGAACAATGAGCAGTTCTTC. Translating it yields CASSLLMQNNEQFF.

The chain recombines TRBV6-4 with TRBJ2-7; 10 bases match TRBD1. V shed 3 bases and J 2 bases; nucleotides not matched to a gene: 4. The CDR3 spans 15 residues. The germline CDR1 and CDR2 sequences are MRHNA and SNTAGT. The CDR3 here is CASSEEGQGAYEQYF. The CDR3 nucleotides are TGTGCCAGCAGTGAAGAAGGACAGGGGGCCTACGAGCAGTACTTC.

V is TRBV15 and J is TRBJ2-5; 7 bases match TRBD2. Near its end, the DNA agrees better with TRBJ2-7, so the J call may be wrong. Germline V gene sequence: CDR1 LNHNV, CDR2 YYDKDF (reference sequence). The CDR3 sequence is 15 residues long. CDR3 bases: TGTGCCACCAGCAGAGCGCCTAGCGGTACCTACGAGCAGTACTTC. This codes for CATSRAPSGTYEQYF.

This sequence joins TRBV28 and TRBJ2-2; 11 bases are shared with TRBD2. The V gene's germline CDR1 is MDHEN and CDR2 SYDVKM. This CDR3 has 17 amino acids. V shed 4 bases and J 2 bases; nucleotides not matched to a gene: 6. CDR3 in DNA: TGTGCCAGCAGTTCCATCGGGACTAGCGGTAACACCGGGGAGCTGTTTTTT. Translation gives CASSSIGTSGNTGELFF. The whole variable domain, filled in from reference TRBV28 and TRBJ2-2, reads DVKVTQSSRYLVKRTGEKVFLECVQDMDHENMFWYRQDPGLGLRLIYFSYDVKMKEKGDIPEGYSVSREKKERFSLILESASTNQTSMYLCASSSIGTSGNTGELFFGEGSRLTVL.

The CDR3 DNA reads TGTGCCAGCAGCTTAGGGGCAGGCCCCCGGAATAACTATGGCTACACCTTC. It encodes CASSLGAGPRNNYGYTF. The chain combines TRBV11-2 with TRBJ1-2; D unresolved. The CDR3 consists of 17 residues. Germline values: CDR1 SGHAT, CDR2 FQNNGV. The ends were cut back, 1 base at V and 1 base at J, with 16 bases in the middle.

The rearrangement links TRBV5-8 to TRBJ2-3; TRBD2 aligns across 8 bases. The germline CDR1 and CDR2 sequences are SGHTS and YDEGEE. V trimming: 4 bases; J trimming: 4 bases; junction bases outside the gene matches: 11. The length of the CDR3 is 16 residues. CDR3 nucleotides: TGTGCCAGCAGCCCCGGCTTCGCGGGGGGTGCAGATACGCAGTATTTT. It specifies CASSPGFAGGADTQYF.

The chain combines TRBV5-5 with TRBJ1-3, with TRBD1 matching 8 bases. The V gene end was trimmed by 4 bases and the J gene end by 0 bases; junction bases not matched to a gene: 3. CDR1 is SGHKS, CDR2 YYEKEE, per germline (reference sequence). The CDR3 is 15 residues long. CDR3 residues: CASSPTGDSGNTIYF. The CDR3 bases are TGTGCCAGCAGCCCGACAGGGGACTCTGGAAACACCATATATTTT. Using reference TRBV5-5 and TRBJ1-3 for the parts outside the CDR3, the full variable domain is DAGVTQSPTHLIKTRGQQVTLRCSPISGHKSVSWYQQVLGQGPQFIFQYYEKEERGRGNFPDRFSARQFPNYSSELNVNALLLGDSALYLCASSPTGDSGNTIYFGEGSWLTVV.

The chain joins TRBV2 to TRBJ2-1; D is unclear. The V gene's germline CDR1 is SNHLY and CDR2 FYNNEI. V gave up 0 bases and J gave up 9 bases, with 6 bases separating them. CDR3 length: 12 amino acids. The CDR3 DNA is TGTGCCAGCAGTGAAGCGCTAAGTGAGCAGTTCTTC. The encoded protein is CASSEALSEQFF.

The CDR3 loop reads CASSPPGNEQFF. The CDR3 bases are TGTGCCAGCAGCCCGCCGGGCAATGAGCAGTTCTTC. The chain carries TRBV7-9 and TRBJ2-1, with D hard to call. Germline V CDR1 and CDR2: SEHNR, FQNEAQ (reference sequence). The length of the CDR3 is 12 residues. Trimming left V 5 bases short and J 6 bases short, with 8 bases between.